This passage covers 31 T cell receptor beta chains from one sample sequenced in a study of T-cell memory formation after mild COVID-19. MiXCR was run by TCRdb on the 5' RACE reads, yielding one entry per CDR3 protein. The table has about 190,000 distinct CDR3 sequences, around 30% seen once; the top ten hold approximately 10%. Source material: PBMCs or a T cell subset sorted from them (not recorded which). These receptors originate from an adult woman who had mild COVID-19 (a few samples of this study predate the infection). Cell type and time point are not known.

The V gene is TRBV7-8, the J gene TRBJ1-4, with a tentative D call TRBD1 (6 bases). Germline V gene lookup returns CDR1 SGHVS and CDR2 FQNEAQ. V was clipped by 4 bases and J by 0 bases, with 15 bases between them. This CDR3 has 17 residues. The CDR3 sequence: CASSSDSEIATNEKLFF. CDR3 in DNA: TGTGCCAGCAGCTCGGACAGCGAAATTGCAACTAATGAAAAACTGTTTTTT.

The V call is TRBV7-2, the J call TRBJ2-4, with D uncertain. CDR1 SGHTA and CDR2 FQGNSA come from the germline V gene. Trimming took off 3 bases at V and 0 bases at J, with 12 bases between the two ends. CDR3 length: 16 amino acids. CDR3 amino acids: CASSFRPCVAKNIQYF. CDR3 bases: TGTGCCAGCAGCTTCCGGCCCTGCGTAGCCAAAAACATTCAGTACTTC.

This clonotype was counted once. The chain couples TRBV6-5 to TRBJ1-2; D remains ambiguous. From germline, CDR1 is MNHEY and CDR2 SVGAGI. This CDR3 spans 12 amino acids. V lost 2 bases to trimming and J lost 5 bases, with 6 bases between them. CDR3 residues: CASSYGQYGYTF. In DNA, the CDR3 is TGTGCCAGCAGTTACGGTCAATATGGCTACACCTTC.

This clonotype was seen just once. The chain uses TRBV24-1 and TRBJ2-2, with 9 bases identical to TRBD1. Germline CDR1 and CDR2: KGHDR and SFDVKD. V lost 0 bases, J lost 4 bases, and 5 bases stayed unmatched. This CDR3 contains 17 residues. Here the CDR3 reads CATSDLKGQGITGELFF. CDR3 in DNA: TGTGCCACCAGTGATTTGAAGGGACAGGGAATCACCGGGGAGCTGTTTTTT.

This clonotype was picked up one time. The chain joins TRBV5-1 to TRBJ1-5; D not resolved. The CDR3 has 15 amino acids. Germline loops: CDR1 SGHRS, CDR2 YFSETQ. V lost 0 bases to trimming and J lost 2 bases, with 9 bases between them. CDR3 coding DNA: TGCGCCAGCAGCTTGGATGGCGGGGGCAATCAGCCCCAGCATTTT. As protein: CASSLDGGGNQPQHF.

This clonotype has just a few counts. The rearrangement uses TRBV5-1 and TRBJ2-5, with D possibly TRBD2 on 6 matching bases. This CDR3 spans 16 amino acids. Germline-derived CDR1 and CDR2 are SGHRS and YFSETQ. V was shortened by 5 bases and J by 4 bases, with 21 bases between the two germline ends. CDR3 in DNA: TGCGCCAGCAGGTCCTCACCCGCCGGGAGAGGAGAGACCCAGTACTTC. The encoded protein is CASRSSPAGRGETQYF.

The J gene is TRBJ1-1, the V gene TRBV5-1, with D hard to call. Trimming shortened V by 0 bases and J by 4 bases, and 10 bases separated the two germline ends. The CDR3 consists of 14 residues. Germline values: CDR1 SGHRS, CDR2 YFSETQ. The CDR3 coding sequence is TGCGCCAGCAGCTTGGAGAGTCCAGGCACTGAAGCTTTCTTT. Its translation is CASSLESPGTEAFF.

This clonotype occurred a few times. The rearrangement uses TRBV9 and TRBJ1-2, with TRBD1 identical over 9 bases. The CDR3 is 16 residues long. The V and J ends lost 4 bases and 3 bases, in that order; junction bases with no gene match: 10. Germline V gene data show CDR1 as SGDLS and CDR2 as YYNGEE. CDR3 bases: TGTGCCAGCAGCCAATCCCGGGACAGGGTTGACTATGGCTACACCTTC. Translated: CASSQSRDRVDYGYTF.

The chain couples TRBV12-3 or TRBV12-4 to TRBJ2-1, with D perhaps matching TRBD2 (6 bases). Trimming took off 2 bases at V and 4 bases at J, with 12 bases between the two ends. The CDR3 sequence is 15 residues long. The CDR3 sequence is CASSLTRGYYNEQFF. Here the CDR3 DNA reads TGTGCCAGCAGTTTAACGCGGGGATATTACAATGAGCAGTTCTTC.

This clonotype was found a few times. The rearrangement links TRBV9 to TRBJ2-1; the match to TRBD1 covers 10 bases. In germline, CDR1 is SGDLS, CDR2 YYNGEE. J lost 4 bases, V lost 4 bases, and 8 bases had no gene match. CDR3 length: 16 amino acids. Here the CDR3 reads CASSFTTGGAYNEQFF. In DNA, the CDR3 is TGTGCCAGCAGCTTTACGACAGGGGGCGCTTACAATGAGCAGTTCTTC.

This clonotype came up a few times. The rearrangement uses TRBV24-1 and TRBJ2-2; a weak D match, TRBD1 (6 bases). The V end lost 7 bases, the J end lost 2 bases, and 13 bases lay between the germline ends. CDR1 and CDR2 (germline): KGHDR, SFDVKD. The length of the CDR3 is 15 residues. CDR3 coding DNA: TGTGCCACCAGCCTTGGACAGATCAACACCGGGGAGCTGTTTTTT. It codes for CATSLGQINTGELFF.

Only a few counts were recorded for this clonotype. J is TRBJ2-5 and V is TRBV7-8, with 7 bases fitting TRBD2. The CDR3 spans 14 residues. Germline assignment: CDR1 SGHVS and CDR2 FQNEAQ. V was pared by 0 bases and J by 3 bases, with 1 base of the junction left unmatched. CDR3 in amino acids: CASSLAGGKETQYF. The CDR3 nucleotides read TGTGCCAGCAGCTTAGCGGGGGGGAAAGAGACCCAGTACTTC.

The CDR3 DNA sequence: TGTGCCAGCAGCTTAGTTCTGAGCTCCTACGAGCAGTACTTC. This encodes CASSLVLSSYEQYF. This chain links TRBV11-2 with TRBJ2-7; D unclear. The V and J ends lost 1 base and 0 bases respectively, with 7 bases between them. The germline gives CDR1 SGHAT, CDR2 FQNNGV. CDR3 size: 14 residues.

There are a few counts of this clonotype. The DNA for the CDR3 is TGTGCCACCAGTGACCCCGGGACAGATGGGGCCAACGTCCTGACTTTC. Amino acids: CATSDPGTDGANVLTF. V usage is TRBV24-1 and J usage is TRBJ2-6; TRBD1 matches 7 bases. The CDR3 is made up of 16 amino acids. J was trimmed by 3 bases and V by 4 bases; bases with no gene match: 5. From germline, CDR1 is KGHDR and CDR2 SFDVKD.

This clonotype was found a few times. V usage is TRBV7-6 and J usage is TRBJ2-5, with 8 bases identical to TRBD2. Per germline, CDR1 SGHVS and CDR2 FNYEAQ. This CDR3 region has 15 residues. V trimming: 2 bases; J trimming: 4 bases; junction bases outside the gene matches: 6. CDR3 in DNA: TGTGCCAGCAGCTTATCCGGGGGGGGCCGAGAGACCCAGTACTTC. Its protein product is CASSLSGGGRETQYF.

Only a few counts were recorded for this clonotype. This chain connects TRBV4-2 to TRBJ2-6, with D uncertain. The CDR3 runs 13 residues. Looked up from germline, CDR1 is LGHNA and CDR2 is YNFKEQ. V lost 4 bases and J lost 4, with 5 bases in between. The CDR3 coding sequence is TGTGCCAGCAGCCCCCGGGGGGCCAACGTCCTGACTTTC. Its translation: CASSPRGANVLTF.

V gene TRBV24-1 combines with J gene TRBJ2-2; D gene ambiguous. CDR1 is KGHDR and CDR2 is SFDVKD in the germline V gene. The V end lost 7 bases, the J end lost 2 bases, and 7 bases lay between the germline ends. The CDR3 totals 13 residues. CDR3 amino acids: CATSLYNTGELFF. CDR3 coding DNA: TGTGCCACCAGCCTGTACAACACCGGGGAGCTGTTTTTT.

The CDR3 DNA reads as TGTGCCAGCAGCCGACAGGGGATTAATGAAAAACTGTTTTTT. Amino acids: CASSRQGINEKLFF. The chain joins TRBV3-1 to TRBJ1-4; 8 nucleotides match TRBD1. This CDR3 spans 14 amino acids. Per the germline V gene, CDR1 is LGHDT and CDR2 is YNNKEL (reference sequence). The ends lost 4 bases at V and 4 bases at J; junction bases unmatched: 2.

This clonotype has just a few counts. The rearrangement uses TRBV20-1 and TRBJ2-5; no definite D call. The germline V and J ends were trimmed by 0 bases and 4 bases, with 12 bases remaining between them. This CDR3 has 14 amino acids. Germline CDR1 is DFQATT and CDR2 is SNEGSKA (reference sequence). CDR3 sequence: CSARDDRLGETQYF. CDR3 nucleotides: TGCAGTGCTAGAGATGACCGGTTAGGAGAGACCCAGTACTTC.

This clonotype was picked up one time. This chain links TRBV12-3 or TRBV12-4 with TRBJ2-3; 11 positions match TRBD2. Trimming took 8 bases from V and 5 from J; bases not matched to a gene: 6. The CDR3 covers 14 residues. CDR3: CASFSGGAIDTQYF. In nucleotides, the CDR3 is TGTGCCAGCTTTAGCGGGGGGGCCATAGATACGCAGTATTTT.

This clonotype came up a few times. The V and J genes are TRBV20-1 and TRBJ2-1; D remains ambiguous. There are 16 residues in the CDR3. Trimming removed 1 base from V and 5 bases from J, with 18 bases in between. CDR1 DFQATT and CDR2 SNEGSKA come from the germline V gene (reference sequence). This CDR3 reads CSARVRLIRPNNEQFF. CDR3 sequence (DNA): TGCAGTGCTAGAGTTCGCCTCATTCGCCCCAACAATGAGCAGTTCTTC.

This chain connects TRBV27 to TRBJ2-1; no definite D call. CDR3 length: 13 amino acids. The germline V gene has CDR1 MNHEY and CDR2 SMNVEV (reference sequence). Trimming removed 0 bases at V and 7 bases at J, with 7 bases between. The CDR3 reads CASSLSSANEQFF. The CDR3 DNA follows: TGTGCCAGCAGTTTATCTTCGGCTAATGAGCAGTTCTTC.

The rearrangement links TRBV7-9 to TRBJ2-1, with 12 nucleotides matching TRBD2. V gave up 5 bases and J gave up 4 bases; unmatched junction bases: 6. The CDR3 has 16 residues. Germline CDR1 reads SEHNR; CDR2 reads FQNEAQ (reference sequence). The CDR3 region has the DNA TGTGCCAGCAGCCACCTAGCGGGAGGGCCGTACAATGAGCAGTTCTTC. Translated: CASSHLAGGPYNEQFF.

The V gene is TRBV5-1, the J gene TRBJ2-3, with 8 positions matching TRBD1. The length of the CDR3 is 15 residues. V gave up 6 bases and J gave up 2 bases; unmatched junction bases: 8. Germline V gene sequence: CDR1 SGHRS, CDR2 YFSETQ. The chain's CDR3 is CASKDQGAYTDTQYF. CDR3 nucleotide sequence: TGCGCCAGCAAAGACCAGGGGGCATACACAGATACGCAGTATTTT.

The chain joins TRBV20-1 to TRBJ1-2; D unclear. V lost 0 bases and J 0 bases, leaving 11 bases between the germline ends. This CDR3 spans 15 amino acids. Germline loops: CDR1 DFQATT, CDR2 SNEGSKA (reference sequence). The CDR3 DNA is TGCAGTGCTAGAGATCTAGGGTCATCTAACTATGGCTACACCTTC. This sequence encodes CSARDLGSSNYGYTF.

This clonotype appeared once. The rearrangement uses TRBV6-5 and TRBJ1-1, with 7 positions matching TRBD1. The CDR3 sequence is 14 residues long. Germline V gene lookup returns CDR1 MNHEY and CDR2 SVGAGI. Germline trimming cut 7 bases from V and 4 bases from J; bases unmatched to any gene: 9. CDR3 sequence reads: CASILHRGGTEAFF. The CDR3 coding sequence is TGTGCCAGCATCCTACACAGGGGCGGCACTGAAGCTTTCTTT.

This chain joins TRBV6-1 and TRBJ2-3; TRBD2 matches at 7 bases. Germline V gene data show CDR1 as MNHNS and CDR2 as SASEGT. The CDR3 runs 15 residues. V was clipped by 2 bases and J by 4 bases; unmatched bases: 6. The CDR3 sequence: CASSETGGPPDTQYF. CDR3 bases: TGTGCCAGCAGTGAAACGGGGGGACCCCCAGATACGCAGTATTTT.

The chain has TRBV18 and TRBJ1-5, with 7 bases fitting TRBD1. In germline, CDR1 is KGHSH, CDR2 LQKENI. V was pared by 1 base and J by 6 bases, with 6 bases of the junction left unmatched. CDR3 length: 15 residues. CDR3 in amino acids: CASSPLEGARQPQHF. The CDR3 DNA follows: TGTGCCAGCTCACCACTCGAGGGGGCACGTCAGCCCCAGCATTTT.

CDR3 nucleotide sequence: TGTGCCAGCAGCGCCTGGACAGGTGGATCCTATGGCTACACCTTC. Residues: CASSAWTGGSYGYTF. V gene TRBV5-8 combines with J gene TRBJ1-2; TRBD1 agrees at 7 bases. CDR1 SGHTS and CDR2 YDEGEE come from the germline V gene. The V segment lost 4 bases and the J segment 4 bases; nucleotides outside the gene matches: 10. This CDR3 comprises 15 residues.

This clonotype was recorded a few times. The CDR3 spells CASSLTGRFYGYTF. The CDR3 nucleotides read TGTGCCAGCAGCCTAACAGGGCGCTTCTATGGCTACACCTTC. This chain connects TRBV6-1 to TRBJ1-2, with D perhaps matching TRBD1 (6 bases). This CDR3 spans 14 amino acids. Trimming took 6 bases from V and 4 from J, leaving 15 bases between them. Per germline, CDR1 MNHNS and CDR2 SASEGT.

This clonotype appeared a few times. This chain joins TRBV12-3 or TRBV12-4 and TRBJ2-3, with TRBD2 identical over 12 bases. CDR3 length: 15 residues. V trimming: 5 bases; J trimming: 6 bases; junction bases outside the gene matches: 6. The CDR3 region is CASSPSGGAADTQYF. CDR3 DNA sequence: TGTGCCAGCAGTCCTAGCGGGGGGGCTGCGGATACGCAGTATTTT.